The 3 T cell receptor beta chains reported below all come from one sample, sequenced in a study of blood T cell repertoires in COVID-19. The protocol was immunoSEQ multiplex PCR, while the TCRdb copy is restricted to in-frame clones and leaves out a portion. The sample gives fewer than 250,000 clones, under 90% of which show up once; 1.8% is in the top ten. Sequencing used PBMCs or T cells enriched from blood (not recorded which). The receptor set was obtained from a man between 60 and 70 years old who had recovered from COVID-19.

The chain carries TRBV4-3 and TRBJ1-2; maybe TRBD1 (6 bases). V was cut by 4 bases and J by 8 bases, with 17 bases left in between. Germline V gene sequence: CDR1 LGHNA, CDR2 YSLEER. This CDR3 has 14 residues. DNA for the CDR3: TGCGCCAGCAGCCTAACGGGACAATCTGAAGGCTACACCTTC. It is translated as CASSLTGQSEGYTF.

J is TRBJ2-7 and V is TRBV7-2; D is possibly TRBD2 (7 bases). The V and J ends lost 3 bases and 1 base respectively, with 13 bases between them. From germline, CDR1 is SGHTA and CDR2 FQGNSA. The CDR3 is made up of 15 amino acids. The CDR3 sequence is CASSFAGGPSYEQYF. CDR3 sequence (DNA): TGTGCCAGCAGCTTCGCCGGGGGGCCTTCCTACGAGCAGTACTTC. The whole variable domain, filled in from reference TRBV7-2 and TRBJ2-7, reads GAGVSQSPSNKVTEKGKDVELRCDPISGHTALYWYRQSLGQGLEFLIYFQGNSAPDKSGLPSDRFSAERTGGSVSTLTIQRTQQEDSAVYLCASSFAGGPSYEQYFGPGTRLTVT.

The rearrangement uses TRBV7-2 and TRBJ2-7; a weak D match, TRBD2 (6 bases). This CDR3 comprises 14 residues. V dropped 1 base and J dropped 3 bases, with 10 bases sitting between them. Looked up from germline, CDR1 is SGHTA and CDR2 is FQGNSA. The CDR3 loop reads CASSLVASDYEQYF. Here the CDR3 DNA reads TGTGCCAGCAGCTTAGTTGCTAGCGACTACGAGCAGTACTTC. The variable domain in full, completed from reference TRBV7-2 and TRBJ2-7, reads GAGVSQSPSNKVTEKGKDVELRCDPISGHTALYWYRQSLGQGLEFLIYFQGNSAPDKSGLPSDRFSAERTGGSVSTLTIQRTQQEDSAVYLCASSLVASDYEQYFGPGTRLTVT.